This T cell receptor (beta chain) comes out of a study of cytotoxic CD8 clonotypes in ibrutinib-treated CLL. Study findings and constraints: Clonality grew at ibrutinib response; at progression, it decreased back toward baseline. Clonotypes that were public were uncommon, and they contracted or stayed stable on treatment.

Comment on this clone: Its antigen is as yet unknown.

The CDR3 consists of 16 residues. V lost 3 bases, J lost 0 bases, and 17 bases lay in between. In germline, CDR1 is SQVTM, CDR2 ANQGSEA. With sequencing, the targeted depth ranged from 1 in 200,000 to 1 in 1 million T cells. Sequenced by immunoSEQ multiplex PCR; TCRdb stores in-frame clones only, minus some. The table shows roughly 63,000 clones, with 57% occurring only once. The sequence was obtained from a human donor with chronic lymphocytic leukemia. This chain uses TRBV29-1 with TRBJ1-2, with D tentatively TRBD1 (6 bases). The source was PBMCs, collected after 12 months of ibrutinib treatment. The CDR3 DNA is TGCAGCGTTGAGGGGACTTCCAGGGGTTCTAACTATGGCTACACCTTC. It translates to CSVEGTSRGSNYGYTF.